This T cell receptor beta chain was documented in a study of cytomegalovirus exposure and HLA in healthy donors. Turning to the study itself: Researchers previously reported finding more than 100 million unique TCR beta sequences from about 170 million T cells. Of the donors genotyped, some 400 in all, around 77% fell in the Caucasian-associated ancestry cluster.

Regarding donors, all were healthy bone marrow donors. Amplification used 60 Vbeta primers and 13 Jbeta primers. Libraries were prepared by immunoSEQ multiplex PCR; TCRdb keeps only in-frame clonotypes and omits some of them. The sample lists 150,000 to 180,000 clones; 60% to 85% were seen once. The table lists this clone with a few counts. Unmatched junction bases numbered 6, after V lost 4 bases and J lost 6 bases. The CDR3 sequence is 15 residues long. In germline, CDR1 is MNHEY, CDR2 SVGAGI. The rearrangement joins TRBV6-5 to TRBJ2-5; 12 nucleotides agree with TRBD2. This clonotype was obtained from a woman aged 40 to 50 in good health and CMV-seronegative. Sequences were obtained from PBMCs. CDR3 sequence: CASSSPGLAGQTQYF. CDR3 coding DNA: TGTGCCAGCAGTTCGCCGGGACTAGCGGGTCAGACCCAGTACTTC.